These T cell receptor beta chains were read from a single sample in a study of T cell responses to AZD1222 COVID-19 vaccine. Generated by immunoSEQ multiplex PCR, the TCRdb table keeps only in-frame clones and is missing some. Among about 130,000 clones listed, 75% to 95% were seen once. Sample: peripheral blood, taken on day 0 of AZD1222 vaccination. These receptors were taken from an adult in good health. CDR3s include the opening cysteine and the closing phenylalanine or tryptophan. The D gene is left open where the match is weak. Not every row has a clone size; where given, it reads once, few, many or a size class.

j_call v_call d_call clone_size cdr3_nt cdr3_aa
TRBJ1-1 TRBV6-5 . . TGTGCCAGCAGTTACTCGGAGGGTCAGAACACTGAAGCTTTCTTT CASSYSEGQNTEAFF
TRBJ1-6 TRBV7-9 TRBD1 . TGTGCCAGCAGCAAAGCACAGGGGGCCGGTTCACCCCTCCACTTT CASSKAQGAGSPLHF
TRBJ1-2 TRBV5-1 . once TGCGCCAGCAAAGGGGCCTTCTATGGCTACACCTTC CASKGAFYGYTF
TRBJ2-2 TRBV6-5 . . TGTGCCAGCACCAACAGGATTCCCGGGGAGCTGTTTTTT CASTNRIPGELFF
TRBJ2-1 TRBV12-3/TRBV12-4 . . TGTGCCAGCTTCGTTCGGGGCTACAATGAGCAGTTCTTC CASFVRGYNEQFF
TRBJ2-7 TRBV6-5 . . TGTGCCAGCAGTTACTCTAGCGGCGGCACCTACGAGCAGTACTTC CASSYSSGGTYEQYF
TRBJ2-1 TRBV18 TRBD2 . TGTGCCAGCTCACCAGGGACTAGCGGTTACAATGAGCAGTTCTTC CASSPGTSGYNEQFF
TRBJ2-1 TRBV6-4 TRBD2 once TGTGCCAGCAGTACCCGACTAGCGGGGGTCAATGAGCAGTTCTTC CASSTRLAGVNEQFF
TRBJ2-7 TRBV29-1 . . TGCAGCGTTGAGGGAGAGGAGGGACGGCAGACGAATTACGAGCAGTACTTC CSVEGEEGRQTNYEQYF
TRBJ2-7 TRBV7-2 . . TGTGCCAGCAGCTTTGGCGGTGCGAGCTCCTACGAGCAGTACTTC CASSFGGASSYEQYF
TRBJ2-7 TRBV7-9 . . TGTGCCAGCAGCTTATTACCGTGGGAAGGGAGCTCCTACGAGCAGTACTTC CASSLLPWEGSSYEQYF
TRBJ2-7 TRBV19 TRBD2 . TGTGCCAGTAGTTACTCGACTAGCGGGAAATACGAGCAGTACTTC CASSYSTSGKYEQYF
TRBJ2-7 TRBV5-1 TRBD1 . TGCGCCAGCAGCTGGGACAGGGAATGGAGCACCTACGAGCAGTACTTC CASSWDREWSTYEQYF
TRBJ2-7 TRBV7-6 . . TGTGCCAGCAGCTCCTTAGAAGGGGCCGGGACCCTCAACCCTTACGAGCAGTACTTC CASSSLEGAGTLNPYEQYF
TRBJ2-4 TRBV7-9 . . TGTGCCAGCAGCTTGGGGGCACAGGGAGCCAAAAACATTCAGTACTTC CASSLGAQGAKNIQYF
TRBJ1-1 TRBV19 . once TGTGCCAGTAGTACAGAAGCACGAGGCCCTGAAGCTTTCTTT CASSTEARGPEAFF
TRBJ2-7 TRBV12-3/TRBV12-4 . . TGTGCCAGCAGTTTCAAGGAGGGAGGCGAGCAGTACTTC CASSFKEGGEQYF
TRBJ1-5 TRBV28 TRBD1 . TGTGCCAGCAGAGGACAGGGCAATCAGCCCCAGCATTTT CASRGQGNQPQHF
TRBJ1-5 TRBV19 . . TGTGCCAGTAGTGGGGGGGCCCAGCATTTT CASSGGAQHF